The clone carrying this T cell receptor beta chain appeared a single time. Antigen unknown. This record belongs to a study of blood T cells in healthy people across ages. For the study at large: Through template switching, about one barcoded beta molecule was captured per two T cells, as measured in model experiments.

Sample-barcoded 5' priming and a J-beta primer mix drove a second PCR of about 7 to 11 cycles. Every cDNA molecule bore a tag from a template-switch adaptor containing 12 random nucleotides. TCRdb reprocessed the 5' RACE reads with MiXCR, giving one entry per CDR3 protein. The table has about 1,400,000 distinct CDR3 sequences, roughly 40% seen once. Study findings and constraints: TCR beta diversity, measured per million T cells, fell in a roughly linear way with age.

The CDR3 totals 14 residues. Losses at the gene ends were 4 bases for V and 11 bases for J; bases not matched to a gene: 13. The germline gives CDR1 ENHRY, CDR2 SYGVKD. This receptor was identified in a woman aged 18-29 years in good health. The material sequenced was blood. The chain links TRBV10-3 to TRBJ2-5, with TRBD2 identical over 7 bases. The CDR3 nucleotides are TGTGCCATCAGTGCCCTAGCGGAAGACAATGAGCAGTACTTC. It yields the protein CAISALAEDNEQYF.